This T cell receptor (beta chain) was captured by sequencing in a study of blood T cell repertoires in COVID-19. Those enrolled in Seattle joined during active infection and were followed longitudinally afterward. In the study's own analysis: Estimated nucleated cell counts came from reference gene primer amplification. Assay: immunoSEQ multiplex PCR; the TCRdb copy retains only in-frame clones and omits some. The D gene and trimming were derived from the DNA, and the V and J assignments and clone size from that table. Of fewer than 300,000 clones in the sample, around 85% are singletons; the top ten hold 12%. Trimming at V came to 5 bases and at J to 1 base, leaving 2 bases not matched to a gene. The CDR3 has 15 residues. Germline CDR1 SGHAT, CDR2 FQNNGV.

The TCR comes from a woman aged 25 to 39 with COVID-19, enrolled during active disease. The genes are TRBV11-2 and TRBJ2-5, with 12 bases fitting TRBD2. Sequencing was carried out using peripheral blood. CDR3 nucleotide sequence: TGTGCCAGCAGCACTAGCGGGGGGATCCAAGAGACCCAGTACTTC. This gives the protein CASSTSGGIQETQYF.